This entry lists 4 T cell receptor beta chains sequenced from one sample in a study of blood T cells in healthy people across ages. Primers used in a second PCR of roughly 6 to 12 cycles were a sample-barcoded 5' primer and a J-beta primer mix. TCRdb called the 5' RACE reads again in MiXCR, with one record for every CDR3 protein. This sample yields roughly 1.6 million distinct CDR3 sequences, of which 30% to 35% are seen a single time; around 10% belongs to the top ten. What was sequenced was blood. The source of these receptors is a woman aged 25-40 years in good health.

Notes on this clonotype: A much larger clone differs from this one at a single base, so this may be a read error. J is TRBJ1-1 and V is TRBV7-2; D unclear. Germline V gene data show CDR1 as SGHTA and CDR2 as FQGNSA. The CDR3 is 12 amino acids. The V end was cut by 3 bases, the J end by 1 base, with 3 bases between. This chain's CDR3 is CASSFWNTEAFF. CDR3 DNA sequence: TGTGCCAGCAGCTTCTGGAACACTGAAGCTTTCTTT.

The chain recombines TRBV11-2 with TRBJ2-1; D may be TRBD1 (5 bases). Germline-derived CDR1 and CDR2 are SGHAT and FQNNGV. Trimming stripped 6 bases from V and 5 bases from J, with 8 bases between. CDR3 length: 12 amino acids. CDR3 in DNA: TGTGCCAGCAGTGGGGCACACAATGAGCAGTTCTTC. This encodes CASSGAHNEQFF.

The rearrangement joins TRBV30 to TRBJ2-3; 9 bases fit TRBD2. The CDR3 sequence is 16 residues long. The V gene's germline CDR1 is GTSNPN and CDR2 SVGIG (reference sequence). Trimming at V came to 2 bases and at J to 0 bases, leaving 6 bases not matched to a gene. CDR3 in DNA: TGTGCCTGGAGTCGTAATAGCGGGAGAAGCACAGATACGCAGTATTTT. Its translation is CAWSRNSGRSTDTQYF.

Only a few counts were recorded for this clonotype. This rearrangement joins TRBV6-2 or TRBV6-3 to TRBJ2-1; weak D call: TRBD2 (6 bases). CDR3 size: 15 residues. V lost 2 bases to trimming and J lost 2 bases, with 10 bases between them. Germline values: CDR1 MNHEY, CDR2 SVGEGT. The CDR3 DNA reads TGTGCCAGCAGTTACCATGCGGGGCCCTACAATGAGCAGTTCTTC. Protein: CASSYHAGPYNEQFF.